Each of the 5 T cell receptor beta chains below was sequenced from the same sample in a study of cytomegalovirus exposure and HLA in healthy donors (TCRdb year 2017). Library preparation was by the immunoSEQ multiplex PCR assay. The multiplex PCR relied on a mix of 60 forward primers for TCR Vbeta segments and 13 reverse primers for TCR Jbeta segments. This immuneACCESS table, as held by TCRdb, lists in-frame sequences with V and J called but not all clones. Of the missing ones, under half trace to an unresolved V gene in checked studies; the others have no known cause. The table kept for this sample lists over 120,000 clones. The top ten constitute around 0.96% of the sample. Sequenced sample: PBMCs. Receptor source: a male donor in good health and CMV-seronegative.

CDR3: CAISSTSYNEQFF. CDR3 sequence (DNA): TGTGCCATCAGTTCGACTAGCTACAATGAGCAGTTCTTC. V and J are TRBV10-3 and TRBJ2-1; tentatively, D is TRBD2 (6 bases). Germline V gives CDR1 ENHRY, CDR2 SYGVKD. This CDR3 has 13 residues. Trimming took 5 bases from V and 3 from J, leaving 8 bases between them.

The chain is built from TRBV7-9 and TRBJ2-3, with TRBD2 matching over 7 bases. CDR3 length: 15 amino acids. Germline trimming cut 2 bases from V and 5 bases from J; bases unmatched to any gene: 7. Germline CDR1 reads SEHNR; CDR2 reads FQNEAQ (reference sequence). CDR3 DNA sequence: TGTGCCAGCAGCTTATCTAGCGGTTCTGTAGATACGCAGTATTTT. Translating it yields CASSLSSGSVDTQYF.

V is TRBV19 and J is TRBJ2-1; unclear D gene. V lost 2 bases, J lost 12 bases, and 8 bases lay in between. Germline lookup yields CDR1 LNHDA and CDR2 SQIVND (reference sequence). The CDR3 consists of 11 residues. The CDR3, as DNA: TGTGCCAGTAGTATAAGAGAACGGCAGTTCTTC. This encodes CASSIRERQFF.

CDR3 sequence (DNA): TGTGCCAGCAAGGGACAGCTTAATGAAAAACTGTTTTTT. Residues: CASKGQLNEKLFF. V usage is TRBV6-1 and J usage is TRBJ1-4; 7 bases agree with TRBD1. J gave up 4 bases and V 7 bases, and 3 bases lay outside the gene matches. The CDR3 has 13 amino acids. Germline CDR1 MNHNS, CDR2 SASEGT.

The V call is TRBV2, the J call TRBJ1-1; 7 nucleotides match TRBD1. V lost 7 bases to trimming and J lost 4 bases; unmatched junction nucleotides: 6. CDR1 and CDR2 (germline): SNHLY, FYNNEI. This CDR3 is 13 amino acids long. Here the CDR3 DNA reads TGTGCCAGCACCAAAAACAGGGGCACTGAAGCTTTCTTT. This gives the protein CASTKNRGTEAFF.